Each of the 27 T cell receptor beta chains below was sequenced from the same sample in a study of tissue T cells after allogeneic stem cell transplantation. Using immunoSEQ multiplex PCR, the repertoire was profiled, and TCRdb retains in-frame clones only, with some absent. The data hold about 6,300 clones, with roughly 70% observed a single time. Sequenced material: tissue from the rectum, taken at autopsy. These receptors originate from a woman aged 18 to 55 with breast cancer.

The sample holds a few counts of this clone. The CDR3 sequence: CASSPEVQTQYF. In nucleotides, the CDR3 is TGTGCCAGCAGCCCCGAGGTACAGACCCAGTACTTC. J is TRBJ2-5 and V is TRBV4-2; D is unresolved. V was clipped by 4 bases and J by 6 bases, with 9 bases between them. Per the germline V gene, CDR1 is LGHNA and CDR2 is YNFKEQ. The CDR3 is 12 amino acids.

In DNA form, the CDR3 reads TGTGCCAGCAGTGAAAGTCGGGAGGTCAACTACGAGCAGTACTTC. This translates into CASSESREVNYEQYF. The chain uses TRBV2 and TRBJ2-7; the match to TRBD2 covers 7 bases. From germline, CDR1 is SNHLY and CDR2 FYNNEI. The CDR3 is 15 amino acids. Trimming took 2 bases from V and 3 from J; bases not matched to a gene: 7.

This rearrangement joins TRBV20-1 to TRBJ2-4; D gene unclear. Trimming stripped 3 bases from V and 0 bases from J, with 6 bases between. Germline V lookup: CDR1 DFQATT, CDR2 SNEGSKA (reference sequence). There are 13 residues in the CDR3. The CDR3 region has the DNA TGCAGTGCTAGTATCGTAGCCAAAAACATTCAGTACTTC. It is translated as CSASIVAKNIQYF.

The chain carries TRBV11-2 and TRBJ2-5; D is uncertain. This CDR3 spans 14 amino acids. Germline V lookup: CDR1 SGHAT, CDR2 FQNNGV. Trimming cost V 4 bases and J 3 bases, with 12 bases left between them. The CDR3: CASSSPHSKETQYF. DNA of the CDR3: TGTGCCAGCAGCTCCCCCCATAGCAAAGAGACCCAGTACTTC. The full variable domain, with the rest looked up from reference TRBV11-2 and TRBJ2-5, is EAGVAQSPRYKIIEKRQSVAFWCNPISGHATLYWYQQILGQGPKLLIQFQNNGVVDDSQLPKDRFSAERLKGVDSTLKIQPAKLEDSAVYLCASSSPHSKETQYFGPGTRLLVL.

The chain recombines TRBV5-5 with TRBJ2-7; 10 nucleotides agree with TRBD1. This CDR3 is 15 amino acids long. V was clipped by 0 bases and J by 4 bases; unmatched bases: 4. Germline V gene data show CDR1 as SGHKS and CDR2 as YYEKEE (reference sequence). The CDR3 here is CASSLAGTGVYEQYF. CDR3 nucleotide sequence: TGTGCCAGCAGCTTGGCGGGGACAGGGGTATACGAGCAGTACTTC. The whole variable domain, remainder taken from reference TRBV5-5 and TRBJ2-7, is DAGVTQSPTHLIKTRGQQVTLRCSPISGHKSVSWYQQVLGQGPQFIFQYYEKEERGRGNFPDRFSARQFPNYSSELNVNALLLGDSALYLCASSLAGTGVYEQYFGPGTRLTVT.

V usage is TRBV6-5 and J usage is TRBJ1-2; D call uncertain. Germline V lookup: CDR1 MNHEY, CDR2 SVGAGI. This CDR3 is built from 16 residues. V dropped 0 bases and J dropped 6 bases, with 17 bases sitting between them. The CDR3 DNA reads as TGTGCCAGCAGTTACTCGAACCCCGTTATGCGTCATGGCTACACCTTC. Residues: CASSYSNPVMRHGYTF.

V usage is TRBV4-3 and J usage is TRBJ1-2; tentative D call: TRBD1 (6 bases). Germline V CDR1 and CDR2: LGHNA, YSLEER. Trimming shortened V by 1 base and J by 3 bases, and 9 bases separated the two germline ends. This CDR3 spans 14 amino acids. The CDR3 nucleotides are TGCGCCAGCAGCCAAGGGTACAGGGACTATGGCTACACCTTC. Translated, it gives CASSQGYRDYGYTF.

The gene calls are TRBV4-1 and TRBJ1-2; TRBD1 might be the D (5 bases). Deletions cut 4 bases from V and 3 bases from J, with 15 bases between. This CDR3 is 15 amino acids long. Germline V CDR1 and CDR2: MGHRA, YSYEKL. This CDR3 reads CASSRAARGDYGYTF. CDR3 in DNA: TGCGCCAGCAGCCGAGCCGCGAGGGGAGACTATGGCTACACCTTC.

For the CDR3, the DNA is TGTGCCAGCAGTGACAGGACAGGAGGCACAGATACGCAGTATTTT. This codes for CASSDRTGGTDTQYF. The chain uses TRBV2 and TRBJ2-3, with 7 bases matching TRBD1. This CDR3 has 15 amino acids. Unmatched junction bases numbered 4, after V lost 3 bases and J lost 1 base. Germline-derived CDR1 and CDR2 are SNHLY and FYNNEI.

This chain connects TRBV2 to TRBJ2-2; D gene unclear. The germline V and J ends were trimmed by 4 bases and 6 bases, with 3 bases remaining between them. From germline, CDR1 is SNHLY and CDR2 FYNNEI. This CDR3 contains 11 residues. The CDR3 nucleotides read TGTGCCAGCAGTGTCGCCGGGGAGCTGTTTTTT. This translates into CASSVAGELFF.

The V and J genes are TRBV4-2 and TRBJ2-7; possible D gene TRBD2, 5 bases. CDR3 length: 14 amino acids. Per germline, CDR1 LGHNA and CDR2 YNFKEQ. Trimming stripped 4 bases from V and 3 bases from J, with 13 bases between. CDR3 sequence: CASSRRTGNYEQYF. The CDR3 nucleotides read TGTGCCAGCAGCCGTAGGACGGGAAACTACGAGCAGTACTTC.

This chain uses TRBV6-2 or TRBV6-3 with TRBJ1-5; 9 bases line up with TRBD1. Losses at the gene ends were 1 base for V and 5 bases for J; bases not matched to a gene: 15. The germline V gene has CDR1 MNHEY and CDR2 SVGEGT. The CDR3 has 19 amino acids. CDR3 sequence: CASSYFSGTGPLGYQPQHF. DNA for the CDR3: TGTGCCAGCAGTTACTTCTCCGGGACAGGGCCATTGGGCTATCAGCCCCAGCATTTT.

This clone occurred a few times. V and J are TRBV5-1 and TRBJ1-1; D might be TRBD1 (6 bases). Germline assignment: CDR1 SGHRS and CDR2 YFSETQ. This CDR3 contains 15 residues. V lost 0 bases to trimming and J lost 7 bases, with 16 bases between them. The CDR3 is CASSLVGRGLDEAFF. CDR3 DNA sequence: TGCGCCAGCAGCTTGGTTGGCAGGGGCCTAGATGAAGCTTTCTTT.

The rearrangement joins TRBV7-3 to TRBJ2-1; 8 positions match TRBD1. The CDR3 spans 16 residues. J lost 8 bases, V lost 1 base, and 10 bases had no gene match. Germline V CDR1 and CDR2: SGHTA, FQGTGA. CDR3 bases: TGTGCCAGCAGCTTAAATCCAGGGGGCGCCGGGGATGAGCAGTTCTTC. The encoded protein is CASSLNPGGAGDEQFF.

The genes are TRBV4-1 and TRBJ1-6; maybe TRBD1 (6 bases). From germline, CDR1 is MGHRA and CDR2 YSYEKL. This CDR3 has 15 amino acids. Trimming cost V 1 base and J 10 bases, with 14 bases left between them. The CDR3 region is CASSQAEGQTSPLHF. CDR3 nucleotides: TGCGCCAGCAGCCAAGCCGAGGGACAAACCTCACCCCTCCACTTT.

This clone was observed once. This chain links TRBV2 with TRBJ2-7; the match to TRBD2 covers 8 bases. With 4 bases clipped from V and 2 bases from J, the junction kept 4 bases outside the gene matches. The CDR3 sequence is 14 residues long. Germline V gene data show CDR1 as SNHLY and CDR2 as FYNNEI. As DNA, the CDR3 is TGTGCCAGCAGTGTACTAGCGGAAGCCTACGAGCAGTACTTC. Protein sequence: CASSVLAEAYEQYF.

The chain uses TRBV3-1 (or the pseudogene TRBV3-2) and TRBJ2-3; D remains ambiguous. CDR1 is LGHDT and CDR2 is YNNKEL in the germline V gene (reference sequence). Trimming took 1 base from V and 7 from J, leaving 3 bases between them. The CDR3 covers 11 residues. The CDR3 DNA reads as TGTGCCAGCAGCCAAGCTTATACGCAGTATTTT. Encoded protein: CASSQAYTQYF.

This chain connects TRBV15 to TRBJ2-1, with D maybe TRBD2 (5 bases). Germline CDR1 reads LNHNV; CDR2 reads YYDKDF (reference sequence). The CDR3 contains 13 residues. The V end lost 1 base, the J end lost 7 bases, and 8 bases lay between the germline ends. The DNA for the CDR3 is TGTGCCACCAGCAGAGGGTCGGGGAATGAGCAGTTCTTC. Encoded protein: CATSRGSGNEQFF.

In this sample, this clone turned up once. The chain employs TRBV4-2 and TRBJ1-5, with unresolved D. Germline CDR1 and CDR2: LGHNA and YNFKEQ. This CDR3 is built from 13 residues. The ends were cut back, 0 bases at V and 5 bases at J, with 5 bases in the middle. Here the CDR3 DNA reads TGTGCCAGCAGCCAAGATCGGGATCAGCCCCAGCATTTT. Its translation: CASSQDRDQPQHF.

Only a few counts were recorded for this clone. Other DNA sequences within the sample encode an identical CDR3. The CDR3 reads CASSLNSGGGTDTQYF. The CDR3, as DNA: TGCGCCAGCAGCCTAAACAGCGGGGGAGGAACAGATACGCAGTATTTT. The genes are TRBV4-3 and TRBJ2-3; 8 bases line up with TRBD2. The CDR3 sequence is 16 residues long. J gave up 3 bases and V 4 bases, and 9 bases lay outside the gene matches. Per germline, CDR1 LGHNA and CDR2 YSLEER.

V and J are TRBV6-5 and TRBJ2-7; D is unclear. The CDR3 has 13 amino acids. V was trimmed by 3 bases and J by 4 bases, leaving 10 bases between them. Per the germline V gene, CDR1 is MNHEY and CDR2 is SVGAGI. CDR3 bases: TGTGCCAGCAGTTATACGGGTTCGTACGAGCAGTACTTC. It translates to CASSYTGSYEQYF.

V usage is TRBV30 and J usage is TRBJ1-2, with TRBD1 as a possible D gene (6 bases). CDR1 is GTSNPN and CDR2 is SVGIG in the germline V gene (reference sequence). This CDR3 contains 10 residues. Deletions cut 8 bases from V and 3 bases from J, with 7 bases between. The CDR3 sequence: CAHRDYGYTF. As DNA, the CDR3 is TGTGCCCACAGGGACTATGGCTACACCTTC.

This chain links TRBV6-2 or TRBV6-3 with TRBJ2-1; 10 nucleotides agree with TRBD2. CDR1 and CDR2 from the germline V gene are MNHEY and SVGEGT. Unmatched junction bases numbered 9, after V lost 2 bases and J lost 8 bases. This CDR3 comprises 16 residues. The CDR3 loop reads CASSYRNSGGVHEQFF. DNA of the CDR3: TGTGCCAGCAGTTACCGGAACAGCGGGGGGGTTCATGAGCAGTTCTTC.

The chain has TRBV7-3 and TRBJ2-3, with no clear D. The CDR3 totals 13 residues. Trimming took off 2 bases at V and 3 bases at J, with 6 bases between the two ends. Germline loops: CDR1 SGHTA, CDR2 FQGTGA. CDR3 nucleotide sequence: TGTGCCAGCAGCTTAGCCTATACAGATACGCAGTATTTT. This gives the protein CASSLAYTDTQYF.

The chain links TRBV27 to TRBJ2-3, with a weak D call TRBD2 (5 bases). V was clipped by 3 bases and J by 3 bases, with 10 bases between them. Germline assignment: CDR1 MNHEY and CDR2 SMNVEV (reference sequence). The CDR3 is 14 amino acids. The CDR3 sequence: CASSFEGRTDTQYF. CDR3 nucleotides: TGTGCCAGCAGTTTCGAGGGCAGGACAGATACGCAGTATTTT.

V is TRBV5-5 and J is TRBJ2-5; D ambiguous. Trimming stripped 4 bases from V and 10 bases from J, with 14 bases between. The V gene's germline CDR1 is SGHKS and CDR2 YYEKEE (reference sequence). This CDR3 has 12 amino acids. CDR3 nucleotides: TGTGCCAGCAGCCCGGACCTGAGAGTCCAGTACTTC. This encodes CASSPDLRVQYF.

This chain uses TRBV29-1 with TRBJ2-6; 10 nucleotides line up with TRBD2. V was pared by 3 bases and J by 4 bases, with 6 bases of the junction left unmatched. The CDR3 runs 16 residues. CDR1 is SQVTM and CDR2 is ANQGSEA in the germline V gene. CDR3: CSVELAGDQGANVLTF. Here the CDR3 DNA reads TGCAGCGTTGAGCTAGCGGGAGATCAAGGGGCCAACGTCCTGACTTTC.